What follows is one TCR beta chain and its context. Its antigen remains unknown. cDNA libraries of TCR beta carried unique molecular identifiers. TCRdb reanalysed the PCR reads using MiXCR and keeps one entry per CDR3 protein. The table records roughly 430,000 distinct CDR3 sequences, about 40% of them present only once. These data originate in a study of post-analysis software for immune sequencing data. Study results and caveats: Under the F measure, samples that were prepared in one batch clustered strongly together. With TRBV5-6, TRBV5-1 and TRBV20-1 included, about five TRBV segments were more frequent in patients than in controls.

Germline V CDR1 and CDR2: SGDLS, YYNGEE. The CDR3 runs to 14 residues. The germline V and J ends were trimmed by 4 bases and 3 bases, with 13 bases remaining between them. The specimen sequenced was blood. This chain links TRBV9 with TRBJ1-2, with D possibly TRBD1 on 6 matching bases. This sequence was found in a girl aged 2-10 years with multiple sclerosis. DNA of the CDR3: TGTGCCAGCAGCCTGAAGGGGGAACACTATGGCTACACCTTC. Protein: CASSLKGEHYGYTF.